This TCR beta chain comes out of a study of blood T cell repertoires in COVID-19. As processed by the authors: Amplified reference gene primers provided the basis for estimating nucleated cell counts. Profiling relied on immunoSEQ multiplex PCR, and the TCRdb table lists in-frame clones only, not all of them. The D gene and trimming were derived from the DNA, and the V and J assignments and clone size from that table. Here the sample spans about 170,000 clones, about 80% being singletons. Per germline, CDR1 SQVTM and CDR2 ANQGSEA. With V trimmed by 7 bases and J by 10 bases, 9 bases remained unmatched. The CDR3 totals 14 residues.

The clonotype comes from a woman of 80 years or more with acute or convalescent COVID-19. The chain couples TRBV29-1 to TRBJ2-1; TRBD2 aligns across 14 bases. The specimen was peripheral blood. DNA for the CDR3: TGCAGCGCGCCACCGGGACTAGCGGGGGACGAGCAGTTCTTC. It translates to CSAPPGLAGDEQFF.